Listed here are 14 T cell receptor beta chains from one sample, sequenced in a study of siplizumab effects on memory and regulatory T cells. Assay: immunoSEQ multiplex PCR; the TCRdb copy retains only in-frame clones and omits some. The sample lists 90,000 to 120,000 clones; about nine tenths were seen once. The sequenced sample was CD4+ T cells sorted from blood. Receptor source: a human donor in good health. Some clones in this sample may be carry-over from other donors' samples.

V and J are TRBV9 and TRBJ2-1; D is unresolved. Looked up from germline, CDR1 is SGDLS and CDR2 is YYNGEE. Trimming stripped 3 bases from V and 10 bases from J, with 20 bases between. This CDR3 region has 15 residues. This CDR3 reads CASSGGDGSWREQFF. CDR3 bases: TGTGCCAGCAGCGGTGGGGATGGGTCGTGGCGGGAGCAGTTCTTC.

The chain employs TRBV7-2 and TRBJ2-5, with a tentative D call TRBD1 (6 bases). Trimming stripped 7 bases from V and 2 bases from J, with 17 bases between. The CDR3 sequence is 15 residues long. Germline V gene data show CDR1 as SGHTA and CDR2 as FQGNSA. This CDR3 is CASTSRQGSQETQYF. In nucleotides, the CDR3 is TGTGCCAGCACCAGTCGTCAGGGGTCTCAAGAGACCCAGTACTTC.

The rearrangement links TRBV6-5 to TRBJ2-1; 7 positions match TRBD1. With 0 bases clipped from V and 12 bases from J, the junction kept 11 bases outside the gene matches. Germline loops: CDR1 MNHEY, CDR2 SVGAGI. The CDR3 runs 15 residues. Written as DNA, the CDR3 is TGTGCCAGCAGTTACTCGGGACAGAAGGGCCGGGCGCAGTTCTTC. Its protein is CASSYSGQKGRAQFF.

The chain combines TRBV11-2 with TRBJ1-4; TRBD1 aligns across 9 bases. V dropped 5 bases and J dropped 7; count of bases not matched to a gene: 8. Germline V gene sequence: CDR1 SGHAT, CDR2 FQNNGV. This CDR3 spans 15 amino acids. CDR3 sequence: CASSPRTGAGEKLFF. For the CDR3, the DNA is TGTGCCAGCAGCCCACGGACAGGGGCTGGTGAAAAACTGTTTTTT.

This clone came up once. CDR3 in amino acids: CASSREGEQFF. The CDR3, as DNA: TGTGCCAGCAGTAGGGAGGGTGAGCAGTTCTTC. The chain couples TRBV27 to TRBJ2-1, with 7 bases matching TRBD2. Germline CDR1 MNHEY, CDR2 SMNVEV (reference sequence). This CDR3 contains 11 residues. V lost 5 bases to trimming and J lost 9 bases; unmatched junction nucleotides: 1.

The chain is built from TRBV30 and TRBJ2-5; D is possibly TRBD1 (6 bases). Germline CDR1 and CDR2: GTSNPN and SVGIG (reference sequence). V was pared by 4 bases and J by 5 bases, with 17 bases between. The CDR3 consists of 14 residues. CDR3 DNA sequence: TGTGCCTGGAATCCAACTACAGGGTCGGAGACCCAGTACTTC. Its protein is CAWNPTTGSETQYF.

The rearrangement uses TRBV4-1 and TRBJ1-1; no reliable D call. The germline V and J ends were trimmed by 0 bases and 6 bases, with 8 bases remaining between them. The CDR3 has 13 amino acids. Germline V gene lookup returns CDR1 MGHRA and CDR2 YSYEKL. CDR3 loop: CASSQDEFAEAFF. The CDR3 DNA sequence: TGCGCCAGCAGCCAAGATGAGTTTGCTGAAGCTTTCTTT.

The CDR3 DNA reads as TGTGCCATCAGTTCTTGGACTAGCGGGAGTGATGAGCAGTTCTTC. Translation: CAISSWTSGSDEQFF. The chain links TRBV10-3 to TRBJ2-1; TRBD2 matches 13 bases. Trimming took 5 bases from V and 8 from J; bases not matched to a gene: 6. Germline assignment: CDR1 ENHRY and CDR2 SYGVKD. This CDR3 spans 15 amino acids.

The chain combines TRBV6-5 with TRBJ1-5, with unresolved D. CDR1 and CDR2 from the germline V gene are MNHEY and SVGAGI. The V end was cut by 2 bases, the J end by 5 bases, with 10 bases between. The CDR3 has 14 amino acids. The CDR3, as DNA: TGTGCCAGCAGTTACCGACACGGCGATCAGCCCCAGCATTTT. It is translated as CASSYRHGDQPQHF.

The chain's CDR3 is CAVSLAGVQETQYF. The CDR3 DNA reads as TGTGCCGTCTCCCTAGCGGGAGTTCAGGAGACCCAGTACTTC. The V call is TRBV10-3, the J call TRBJ2-5; 10 nucleotides line up with TRBD2. Germline CDR1 and CDR2: ENHRY and SYGVKD. The CDR3 is 14 amino acids. The V segment lost 11 bases and the J segment 5 bases; nucleotides outside the gene matches: 11.

V usage is TRBV5-1 and J usage is TRBJ1-1, with D perhaps TRBD1 (5 bases). Deletions cut 1 base from V and 0 bases from J, with 10 bases between. Germline V gives CDR1 SGHRS, CDR2 YFSETQ. CDR3 length equals 15 residues. The CDR3 bases are TGCGCCAGCAGCTTGACGGGGGAACTGAACACTGAAGCTTTCTTT. It yields the protein CASSLTGELNTEAFF.

The DNA for the CDR3 is TGCGCCAGCAGCGGTTCTAGCGGGAGTTACGAGCAGTACTTC. Its protein product is CASSGSSGSYEQYF. The chain uses TRBV5-1 and TRBJ2-7; 10 nucleotides match TRBD2. The V and J ends lost 4 bases and 4 bases, in that order; junction bases with no gene match: 5. In germline, CDR1 is SGHRS, CDR2 YFSETQ. The CDR3 extends over 14 amino acids.

This sequence joins TRBV19 and TRBJ2-1, with a tentative D call TRBD2 (6 bases). Per the germline V gene, CDR1 is LNHDA and CDR2 is SQIVND (reference sequence). Between the trimmed V and J ends, which lost 5 bases and 5 bases, there was a span of 10 bases. This CDR3 is built from 13 residues. The CDR3 nucleotides read TGTGCCAGTAGTCCCCAGCGGGACAATGAGCAGTTCTTC. Its protein is CASSPQRDNEQFF.

DNA for the CDR3: TGTGCCAGCAGCTTGTGGAAACCCTCCTACGAGCAGTACTTC. Its translation: CASSLWKPSYEQYF. This chain links TRBV7-3 with TRBJ2-7; D remains ambiguous. The CDR3 extends over 14 amino acids. Looked up from germline, CDR1 is SGHTA and CDR2 is FQGTGA. The V and J ends lost 3 bases and 0 bases respectively, with 9 bases between them.